What follows is one T cell receptor beta chain and its context. The sample originates from a study of blood T cell repertoires in COVID-19. Study-wide background: Samples taken during acute and convalescent COVID-19 were collected in the United States, Italy and Spain. Sources were T cells, B-cell-depleted T cells, or PBMCs; the material itself was cDNA or gDNA.

Original methodology: Reference gene primers were amplified, and this amplification served to estimate nucleated cell counts. The assay was immunoSEQ multiplex PCR, and TCRdb's table has in-frame clones only and misses some. The V and J calls and clone size are taken from that table; D and trimming were inferred from the DNA. In the table there are around 46,000 clones, over 75% of which are singletons. The germline CDR1 and CDR2 sequences are SGHTA and FQGNSA. The V end lost 5 bases, the J end lost 0 bases, and 13 bases lay between the germline ends. This CDR3 has 16 residues. J is TRBJ2-2 and V is TRBV7-2, with D possibly being TRBD1 (5 bases). Material for sequencing was peripheral blood. This TCR came from a human donor in a cohort sampled during active COVID-19. CDR3 sequence (DNA): TGTGCCAGCAGCCCCCACAGGCCAGCGAACACCGGGGAGCTGTTTTTT. It encodes CASSPHRPANTGELFF.